This T cell receptor beta chain stems from a study of OX40 agonist ivuxolimab in advanced cancers. Assay: immunoSEQ multiplex PCR; the TCRdb copy retains only in-frame clones and omits some. This sample has around 77,000 clones, with over 75% found just once. Looked up from germline, CDR1 is SGHRS and CDR2 is YFSETQ. Trimming cost V 4 bases and J 4 bases; bases outside gene matches: 9. The length of the CDR3 is 18 residues. This clone was observed once. The receptor's source is an adult with an advanced solid tumor such as melanoma, head and neck, liver or kidney cancer. The rearrangement joins TRBV5-1 to TRBJ2-1; 15 bases agree with TRBD2. This specimen consisted of CD4+ or CD8+ T cells sorted from blood, obtained in a trial of the OX40 agonist ivuxolimab. CDR3 DNA: TGCGCCAGCAGCCCGGGACTAGCGGGGGGATCCCGATACAATGAGCAGTTCTTC. Amino acids: CASSPGLAGGSRYNEQFF.